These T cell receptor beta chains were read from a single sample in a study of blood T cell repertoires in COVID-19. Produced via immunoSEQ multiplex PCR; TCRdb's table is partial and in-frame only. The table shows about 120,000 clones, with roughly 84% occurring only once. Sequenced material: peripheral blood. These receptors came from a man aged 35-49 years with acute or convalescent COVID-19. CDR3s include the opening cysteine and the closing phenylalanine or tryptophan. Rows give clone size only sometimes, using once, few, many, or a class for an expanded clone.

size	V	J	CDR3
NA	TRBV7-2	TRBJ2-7	CASSLVRNSGDPPRVYF
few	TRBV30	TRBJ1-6	CAWVTGAGSPLHF
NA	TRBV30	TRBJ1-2	CAWSVIGGNGYTF
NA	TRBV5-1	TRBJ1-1	CASSLSGGNTEAFF
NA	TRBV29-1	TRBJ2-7	CSLDRGNRYEQYF
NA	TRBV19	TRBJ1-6	CASSTELSSYNSPLHF
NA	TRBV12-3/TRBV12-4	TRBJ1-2	CASTRTGYGYTF
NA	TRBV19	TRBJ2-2	CASRLWANTGELFF
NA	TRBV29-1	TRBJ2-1	CSVDLASSYNEQFF
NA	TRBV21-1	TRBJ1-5	CASSSHVQQGDSNQPQHF
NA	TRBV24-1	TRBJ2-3	CATSQAGASSTDTQYF
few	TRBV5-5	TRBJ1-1	CASSPVSGTHTEAFF
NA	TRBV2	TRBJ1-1	CASSEALIGGRAFF
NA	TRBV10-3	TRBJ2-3	CAISWTSGGAEDTQYF
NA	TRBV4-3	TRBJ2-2	CASSQDLYWGQNTGELFF
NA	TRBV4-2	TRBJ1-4	CASSLGGVPTNEKLFF
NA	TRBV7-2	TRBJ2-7	CASSPGGGRREQYF
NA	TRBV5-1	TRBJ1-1	CASSLAKGFTEAFF
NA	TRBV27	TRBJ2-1	CASSLEGAYNEQFF
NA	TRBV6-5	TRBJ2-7	CASSYGQGSYEQYF
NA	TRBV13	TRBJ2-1	CASSLGPRGGPYNEQFF
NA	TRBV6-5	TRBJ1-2	CASSYLGQGNYGYTF
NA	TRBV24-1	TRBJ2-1	CATSDPSGTSGGANGEQFF
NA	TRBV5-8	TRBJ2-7	CASSLAEGRGYEQYF
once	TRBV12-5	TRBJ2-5	CASASGGYEATQYF
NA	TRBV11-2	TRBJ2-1	CASSFSGGGYEQFF
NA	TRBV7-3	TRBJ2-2	CASSSGVLSNTGELFF
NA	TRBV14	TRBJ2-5	CASSRAENGETQYF
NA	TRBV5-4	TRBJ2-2	CASSRDLNTGELFF
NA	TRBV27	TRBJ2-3	CASSNGLSTDTQYF
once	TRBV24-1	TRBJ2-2	CAAAGGAGTGELFF
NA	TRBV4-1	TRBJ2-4	CASSQDILGTSGQNIQYF
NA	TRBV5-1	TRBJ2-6	CASSLLELASGANVLTF
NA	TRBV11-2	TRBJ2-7	CASSSGVSYEQYF
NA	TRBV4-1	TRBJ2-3	CASSLRGGMQYF
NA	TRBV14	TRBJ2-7	CASSQDPFLEQYF
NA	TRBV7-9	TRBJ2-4	CASSLSVRDRNIQYF
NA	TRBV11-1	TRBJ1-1	CASSARWSGTTEAFF
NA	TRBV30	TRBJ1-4	CAWSRPGENEKLFF
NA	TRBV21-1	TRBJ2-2	CASSPAGGTNTGELFF
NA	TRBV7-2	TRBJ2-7	CASSQGLAGGPGEQYF
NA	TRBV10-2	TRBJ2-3	CASSMGLAGWGTDTQYF
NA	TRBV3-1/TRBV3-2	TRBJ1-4	CASSLGQGGTNEKLFF
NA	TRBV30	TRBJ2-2	CAWIRGKNTGELFF
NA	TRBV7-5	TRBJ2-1	CARSPSGRGQSYNEQFF
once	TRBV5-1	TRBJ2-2	CASSFQGTANTGELFF
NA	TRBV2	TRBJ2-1	CASSFTGGYNEQFF
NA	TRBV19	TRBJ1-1	CASKQGGTEAFF
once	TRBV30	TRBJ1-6	CAWKSRDRESSYNSPLHF